This T cell receptor beta chain was captured by sequencing in a study of T cell repertoires in cytomegalovirus infection. Each CDR3 protein gets one entry after TCRdb re-called the reads with MiXCR. This table holds some 800,000 distinct CDR3 sequences, almost 30% found once. Details on this clonotype: What it binds is not known.

The V gene lost 3 bases and the J gene lost 11 bases, with 16 bases spanning the gap. The CDR3 spans 13 residues. Sequenced here: cultured CD8+ T cells from PBMCs, sampled from culture after CMV antigen stimulation. This chain joins TRBV12-3 or TRBV12-4 and TRBJ1-1, with a possible D match to TRBD1 (6 bases). The receptor's source is a human donor in good health (CMV status not recorded). Some clones in this sample may be carry-over from other donors' samples. The CDR3 DNA sequence: TGTGCCAGCAGTTTTAGGGGGGGCGTAGAGGCTTTCTTT. Encoded protein: CASSFRGGVEAFF.